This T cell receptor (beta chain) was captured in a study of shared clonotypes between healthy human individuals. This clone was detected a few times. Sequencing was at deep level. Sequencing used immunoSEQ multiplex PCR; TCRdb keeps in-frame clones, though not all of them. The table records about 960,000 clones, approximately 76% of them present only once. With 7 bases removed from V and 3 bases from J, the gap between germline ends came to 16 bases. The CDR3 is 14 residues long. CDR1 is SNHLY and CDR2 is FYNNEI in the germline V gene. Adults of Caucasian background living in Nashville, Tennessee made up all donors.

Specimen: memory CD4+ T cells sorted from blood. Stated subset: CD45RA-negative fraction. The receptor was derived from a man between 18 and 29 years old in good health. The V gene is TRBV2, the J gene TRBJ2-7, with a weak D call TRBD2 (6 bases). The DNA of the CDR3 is TGTGCCAGCAAGCCCCGGACTAACAACTACGAGCAGTACTTC. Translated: CASKPRTNNYEQYF.